This T cell receptor (beta chain) was retrieved from a study of blood T cell repertoires in COVID-19. In the original workflow: Counts of nucleated cells, estimated from reference gene primer amplification, were obtained. Sequencing used immunoSEQ multiplex PCR; TCRdb keeps in-frame clones, though not all of them. That table is the source of V, J and clone size, and D and trimming were worked out from the DNA. The table lists about 120,000 clones, 85% to 90% of them singletons, with roughly 3.9% in the top ten. V gave up 10 bases and J gave up 4 bases, with 13 bases separating them. CDR1 ENHRY and CDR2 SYGVKD come from the germline V gene. This CDR3 has 12 residues.

This clonotype was obtained from a man in his sixties with acute or convalescent COVID-19. The sample taken for sequencing was peripheral blood. This rearrangement joins TRBV10-3 to TRBJ2-5; possibly TRBD1 for D (6 bases). The CDR3 sequence is CATKGEGETQYF. The CDR3, as DNA: TGTGCCACCAAGGGGGAAGGAGAGACCCAGTACTTC.